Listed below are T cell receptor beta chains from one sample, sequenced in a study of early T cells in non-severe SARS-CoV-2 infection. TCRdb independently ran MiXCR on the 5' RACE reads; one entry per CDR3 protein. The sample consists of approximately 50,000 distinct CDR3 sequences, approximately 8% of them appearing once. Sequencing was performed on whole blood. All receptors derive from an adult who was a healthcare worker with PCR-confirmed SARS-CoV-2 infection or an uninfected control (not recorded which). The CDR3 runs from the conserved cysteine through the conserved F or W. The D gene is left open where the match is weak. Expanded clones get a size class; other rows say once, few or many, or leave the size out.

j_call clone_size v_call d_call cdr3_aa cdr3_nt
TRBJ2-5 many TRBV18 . CASSPPPYQETQYF TGTGCCAGCTCACCACCCCCGTACCAAGAGACCCAGTACTTC
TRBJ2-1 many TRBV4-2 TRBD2 CASSRRTGLGGHNEQFF TGTGCCAGCAGCCGTAGAACGGGACTAGGGGGTCACAATGAGCAGTTCTTC
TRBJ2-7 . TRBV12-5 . CASGLVLSRRYEQYF TGTGCTAGTGGTTTGGTACTCTCAAGGCGGTACGAGCAGTACTTC
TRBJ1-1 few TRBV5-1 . CASSLGTLGSLEGMNTEAFF TGCGCCAGCAGCTTGGGGACCTTAGGGAGTCTAGAGGGTATGAACACTGAAGCTTTCTTT
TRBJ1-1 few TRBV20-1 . CSARVDRTNTEAFF TGCAGTGCTAGAGTGGACCGAACGAACACTGAAGCTTTCTTT
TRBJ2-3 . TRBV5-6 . CASSLAGEAPDTQYF TGTGCCAGCAGCTTGGCCGGGGAGGCCCCAGATACGCAGTATTTT
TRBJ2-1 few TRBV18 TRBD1 CASSPDRTGGEQFF TGTGCCAGCTCACCTGATAGGACAGGGGGCGAGCAGTTCTTC
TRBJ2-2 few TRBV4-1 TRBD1 CASSQSPGTGNTGELFF TGCGCCAGCAGCCAATCCCCCGGGACAGGGAACACCGGGGAGCTGTTTTTT
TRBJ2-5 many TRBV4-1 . CASSQDRNQETQYF TGCGCCAGCAGCCAAGACAGAAACCAAGAGACCCAGTACTTC
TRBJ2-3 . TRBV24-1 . CATSDSWGYTDTQYF TGTGCCACCAGTGATTCCTGGGGCTACACAGATACGCAGTATTTT
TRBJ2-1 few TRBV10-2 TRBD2 CASSDPASGRDNEQFF TGCGCCAGCAGTGATCCTGCCAGCGGGAGGGACAATGAGCAGTTCTTC
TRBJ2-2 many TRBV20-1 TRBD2 CSAKAGEGRGELFF TGCAGTGCTAAAGCGGGAGAGGGTAGGGGGGAGCTGTTTTTT
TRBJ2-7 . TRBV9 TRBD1 CASSVTGGSEEQYF TGTGCCAGCAGCGTAACAGGGGGCTCGGAGGAGCAGTACTTC
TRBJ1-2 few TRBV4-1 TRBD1 CASSQMGQGARGYTF TGCGCCAGCAGCCAGATGGGACAGGGGGCACGAGGCTACACCTTC
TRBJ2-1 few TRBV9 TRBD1 CASSGTGNEQFF TGTGCCAGCAGCGGGACAGGCAATGAGCAGTTCTTC
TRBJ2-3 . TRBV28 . CASSPPGDYGSSRIADTQYF TGTGCCAGCAGCCCTCCGGGGGATTACGGGTCATCGCGAATCGCAGATACGCAGTATTTT
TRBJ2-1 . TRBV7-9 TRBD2 CASSSPGTSRNEQFF TGTGCCAGCAGCTCCCCCGGGACTAGCAGGAATGAGCAGTTCTTC
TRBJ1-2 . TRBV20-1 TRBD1 CSARATGAAYGYTF TGCAGTGCTAGAGCGACAGGGGCCGCCTATGGCTACACCTTC
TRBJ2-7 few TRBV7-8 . CASSLYTPSYEQYF TGTGCCAGCAGCTTATATACACCGAGCTACGAGCAGTACTTC
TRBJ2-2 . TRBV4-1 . CTSSRTGELFF TGCACCAGCAGCCGGACCGGGGAGCTGTTTTTT
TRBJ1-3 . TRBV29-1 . CSVEIGNTIYF TGCAGCGTTGAGATAGGAAACACCATATATTTT
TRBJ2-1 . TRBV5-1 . CASSLTSRDNEQFF TGCGCCAGCAGCTTGACTAGTCGGGACAATGAGCAGTTCTTC
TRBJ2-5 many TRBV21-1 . CASSNRSHRGSGGTQYF TGTGCCAGCAGCAACCGAAGCCACCGGGGGTCCGGTGGGACCCAGTACTTC
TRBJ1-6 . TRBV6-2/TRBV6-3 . CASSYSTGYNSPLHF TGTGCCAGCAGTTACTCGACGGGGTACAATTCACCCCTCCACTTT
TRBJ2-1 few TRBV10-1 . CASSGGAIGEQFF TGCGCCAGCAGTGGGGGGGCCATAGGTGAGCAGTTCTTC
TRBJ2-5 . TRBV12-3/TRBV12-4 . CASTGSGPQETQYF TGTGCCAGCACTGGCAGCGGGCCACAAGAGACCCAGTACTTC
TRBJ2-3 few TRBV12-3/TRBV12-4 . CASSRARAVTDTQYF TGTGCCAGCAGTCGGGCCAGGGCAGTCACAGATACGCAGTATTTT
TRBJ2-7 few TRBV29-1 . CSVSTARYEQYF TGCAGCGTATCGACAGCGAGATACGAGCAGTACTTC
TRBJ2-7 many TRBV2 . CASSKSDSPYEQYF TGTGCCAGCAGTAAATCCGACAGTCCCTACGAGCAGTACTTC
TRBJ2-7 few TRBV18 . CASSPALAYEQYF TGTGCCAGCTCACCAGCACTAGCTTATGAGCAGTACTTC
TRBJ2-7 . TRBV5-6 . CASSSPMDSLYEQYF TGTGCCAGCAGTTCCCCAATGGACAGTCTATACGAGCAGTACTTC
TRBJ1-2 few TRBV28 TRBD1 CASSLTGGALGYTF TGTGCCAGCAGTTTAACAGGGGGCGCATTAGGCTACACCTTC
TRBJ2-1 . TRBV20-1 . CSAPETVSSYNEQFF TGCAGTGCGCCGGAGACGGTTAGCTCCTACAATGAGCAGTTCTTC
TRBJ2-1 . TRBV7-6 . CASSSLQAPPGSYNEQFF TGTGCCAGCAGCTCCCTACAAGCCCCCCCGGGGTCCTACAATGAGCAGTTCTTC
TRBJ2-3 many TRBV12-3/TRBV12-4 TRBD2 CASSFTSGATGYF TGTGCCAGCAGCTTCACTAGCGGGGCAACGGGGTATTTT
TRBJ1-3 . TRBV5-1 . CASSSGGLAGVAGNTIYF TGCGCCAGCAGCTCGGGGGGACTAGCGGGAGTAGCTGGAAACACCATATATTTT
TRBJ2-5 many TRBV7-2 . CASSTGSETQYF TGTGCCAGCAGTACCGGGTCGGAGACCCAGTACTTC
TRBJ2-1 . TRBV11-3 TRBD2 CASSDGTTNEQFF TGTGCCAGCAGCGACGGGACTACCAATGAGCAGTTCTTC
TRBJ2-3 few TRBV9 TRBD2 CASSTGTSGVTDTQYF TGTGCCAGCAGCACAGGGACTAGCGGGGTCACAGATACGCAGTATTTT
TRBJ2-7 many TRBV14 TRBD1 CASSQVYRGRREQYF TGTGCCAGCAGCCAAGTGTACAGGGGGCGAAGGGAGCAGTACTTC
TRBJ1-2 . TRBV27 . CASSVTRWGYGYTF TGTGCCAGCAGTGTGACACGATGGGGGTATGGCTACACCTTC
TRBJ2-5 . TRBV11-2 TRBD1 CASKGQPQETQYF TGTGCCAGCAAGGGACAGCCCCAAGAGACCCAGTACTTC
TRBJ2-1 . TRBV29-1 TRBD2 CSVEGGTNIRYNEQFF TGCAGCGTTGAAGGGGGGACTAACATCCGCTACAATGAGCAGTTCTTC
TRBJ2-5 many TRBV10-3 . CAISVRFEETQYF TGTGCCATCAGCGTCAGGTTTGAAGAGACCCAGTACTTC
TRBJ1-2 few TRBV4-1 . CASSENSFYGYTF TGCGCCAGCAGCGAGAACTCTTTTTATGGCTACACCTTC
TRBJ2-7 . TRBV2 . CASIQIGAEQYF TGTGCCAGCATCCAAATAGGGGCCGAGCAGTACTTC
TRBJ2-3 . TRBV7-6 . CASSLPFRTDTQYF TGTGCCAGCAGCTTACCATTTAGGACAGATACGCAGTATTTT
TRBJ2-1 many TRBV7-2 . CASSLRSEQFF TGTGCCAGCAGCTTAAGGAGTGAGCAGTTCTTC
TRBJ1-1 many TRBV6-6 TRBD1 CASTPGQGAGNTEAFF TGTGCCAGCACCCCGGGACAGGGGGCAGGAAACACTGAAGCTTTCTTT
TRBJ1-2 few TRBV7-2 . CASSFAVGTNYGYTF TGTGCCAGCAGCTTTGCAGTCGGCACTAACTATGGCTACACCTTC
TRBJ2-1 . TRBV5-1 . CASSLGSYNEQFF TGCGCCAGCAGCCTAGGCTCCTACAATGAGCAGTTCTTC
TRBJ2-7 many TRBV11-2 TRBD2 CASSSSGLAGVEQYF TGTGCCAGCAGCTCGTCGGGACTAGCGGGAGTTGAGCAGTACTTC
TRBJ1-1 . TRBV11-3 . CASSPEGGTATEAFF TGTGCCAGCAGCCCAGAAGGGGGGACGGCCACTGAAGCTTTCTTT